Given below is one TCR beta chain in context. The antigen is not known. These data originate in a study of shared clonotypes between healthy human individuals. Assay execution took place at the deep level. The repertoire was sequenced with immunoSEQ multiplex PCR; TCRdb's copy has only in-frame clones and lacks some. This sample has roughly 2.5 million clones; around nine tenths occur once, and the top ten carry over 0.12%. The investigators split CD4+ cells into a CD45RA+ naive subset and a CD45RA-negative memory subset. Broader study findings: Estimated clonotype richness was generally higher in naive than memory subsets.

The CDR3 sequence is 15 residues long. V dropped 2 bases and J dropped 7 bases, with 18 bases sitting between them. Looked up from germline, CDR1 is LGHNA and CDR2 is YSLEER. This sequence was found in a man younger than 35 in good health. Sequences were obtained from naive CD4+ T cells sorted from blood. Subset meaning: CD45RA+ positively selected. The rearrangement links TRBV4-3 to TRBJ2-7; D is perhaps TRBD1 (5 bases). The CDR3 is CASSQTLDTVREQYF. Written as DNA, the CDR3 is TGCGCCAGCAGCCAAACCTTGGACACCGTGCGGGAGCAGTACTTC.